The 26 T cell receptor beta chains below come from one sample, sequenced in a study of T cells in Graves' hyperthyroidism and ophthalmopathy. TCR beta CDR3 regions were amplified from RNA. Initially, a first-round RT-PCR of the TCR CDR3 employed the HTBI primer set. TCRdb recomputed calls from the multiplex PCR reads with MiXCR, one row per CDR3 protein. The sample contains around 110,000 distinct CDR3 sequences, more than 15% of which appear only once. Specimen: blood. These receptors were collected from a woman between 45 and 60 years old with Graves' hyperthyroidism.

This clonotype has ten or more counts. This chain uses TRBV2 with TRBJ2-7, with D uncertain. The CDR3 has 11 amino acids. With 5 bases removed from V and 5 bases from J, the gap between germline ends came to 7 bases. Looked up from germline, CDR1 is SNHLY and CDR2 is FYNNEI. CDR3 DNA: TGTGCCAGCAGTCGGCCCAACGAGCAGTACGTC. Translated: CASSRPNEQYV.

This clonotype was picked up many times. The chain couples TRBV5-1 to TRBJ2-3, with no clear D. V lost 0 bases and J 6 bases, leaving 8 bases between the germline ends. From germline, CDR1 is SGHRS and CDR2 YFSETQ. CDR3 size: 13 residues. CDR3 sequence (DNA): TGCGCCAGCAGCTTGGCCCCAGCGGATACGCAGTATTTT. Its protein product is CASSLAPADTQYF.

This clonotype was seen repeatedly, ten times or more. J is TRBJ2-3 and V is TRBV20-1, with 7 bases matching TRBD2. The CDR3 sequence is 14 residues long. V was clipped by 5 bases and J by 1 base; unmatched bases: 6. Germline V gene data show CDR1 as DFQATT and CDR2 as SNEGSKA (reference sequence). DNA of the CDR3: TGCAGTGCTGGAAGGGACTACGGCACAGATACGCAGTATTTT. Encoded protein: CSAGRDYGTDTQYF.

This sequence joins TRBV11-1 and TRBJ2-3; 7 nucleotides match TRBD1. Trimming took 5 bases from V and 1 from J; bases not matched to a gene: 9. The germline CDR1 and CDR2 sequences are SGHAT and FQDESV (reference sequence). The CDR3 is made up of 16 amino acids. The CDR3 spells CASSPRQGVRTDTQYF. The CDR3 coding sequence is TGTGCCAGCAGCCCGAGACAGGGTGTTCGCACAGATACGCAGTATTTT.

The DNA for the CDR3 is TGTGCCAGCAGCTCCACACTAGCGTGGAGCTCCTACGAGCAGTACTTC. This gives the protein CASSSTLAWSSYEQYF. The V call is TRBV11-1, the J call TRBJ2-7; 7 nucleotides line up with TRBD2. V lost 4 bases to trimming and J lost 0 bases; unmatched junction nucleotides: 9. Germline V gives CDR1 SGHAT, CDR2 FQDESV (reference sequence). The CDR3 runs 16 residues.

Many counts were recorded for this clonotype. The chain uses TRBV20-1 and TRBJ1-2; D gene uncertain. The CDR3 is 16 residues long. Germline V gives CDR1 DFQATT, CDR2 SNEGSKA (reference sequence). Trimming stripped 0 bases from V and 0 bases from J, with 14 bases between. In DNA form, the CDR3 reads TGCAGTGCTAGAGATCGAGAGGGCCGAGCTAACTATGGCTACACCTTC. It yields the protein CSARDREGRANYGYTF.

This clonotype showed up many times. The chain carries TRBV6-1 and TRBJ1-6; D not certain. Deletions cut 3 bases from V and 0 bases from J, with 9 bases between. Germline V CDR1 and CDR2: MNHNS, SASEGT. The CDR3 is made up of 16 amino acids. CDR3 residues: CASSEPLSSYNSPLHF. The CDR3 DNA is TGTGCCAGCAGTGAGCCCCTCAGCTCCTATAATTCACCCCTCCACTTT.

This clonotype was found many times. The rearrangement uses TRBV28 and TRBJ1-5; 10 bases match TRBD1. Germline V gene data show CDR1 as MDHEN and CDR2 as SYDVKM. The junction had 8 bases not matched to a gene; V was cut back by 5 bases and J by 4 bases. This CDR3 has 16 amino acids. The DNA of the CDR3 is TGTGCCAGCAGTGCACCGGGACAGGGGTCGAATCAGCCCCAGCATTTT. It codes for CASSAPGQGSNQPQHF.

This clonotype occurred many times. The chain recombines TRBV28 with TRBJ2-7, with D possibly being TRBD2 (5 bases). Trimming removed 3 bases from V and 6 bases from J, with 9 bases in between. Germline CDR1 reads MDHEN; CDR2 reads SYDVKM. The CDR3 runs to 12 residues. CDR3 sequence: CASSLSSGEQYF. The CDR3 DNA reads TGTGCCAGCAGTTTGTCCAGCGGCGAGCAGTACTTC. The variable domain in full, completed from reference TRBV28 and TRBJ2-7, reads DVKVTQSSRYLVKRTGEKVFLECVQDMDHENMFWYRQDPGLGLRLIYFSYDVKMKEKGDIPEGYSVSREKKERFSLILESASTNQTSMYLCASSLSSGEQYFGPGTRLTVT.

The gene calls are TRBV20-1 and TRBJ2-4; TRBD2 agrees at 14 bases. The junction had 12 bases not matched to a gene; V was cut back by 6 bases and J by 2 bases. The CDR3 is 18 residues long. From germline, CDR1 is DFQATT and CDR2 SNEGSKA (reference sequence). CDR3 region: CSAPGTGTSGRTKNIQYF. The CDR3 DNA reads TGCAGTGCCCCCGGGACCGGGACTAGCGGGAGAACCAAAAACATTCAGTACTTC.

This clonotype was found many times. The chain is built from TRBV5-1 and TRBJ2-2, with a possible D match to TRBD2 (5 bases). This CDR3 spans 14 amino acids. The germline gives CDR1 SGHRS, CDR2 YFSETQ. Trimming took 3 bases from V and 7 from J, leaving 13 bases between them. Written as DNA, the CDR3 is TGCGCCAGCAGCTCGGGAAGTTGGCACGGGGAGCTGTTTTTT. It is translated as CASSSGSWHGELFF.

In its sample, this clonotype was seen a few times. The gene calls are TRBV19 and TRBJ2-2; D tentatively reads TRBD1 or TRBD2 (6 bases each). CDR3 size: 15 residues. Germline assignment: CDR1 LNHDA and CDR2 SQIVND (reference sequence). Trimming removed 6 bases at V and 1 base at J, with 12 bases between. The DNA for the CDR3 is TGTGCCAGTAGACCCGGGGGCGGGAACACCGGGGAGCTGTTTTTT. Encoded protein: CASRPGGGNTGELFF.

CDR3 in DNA: TGTGCCAGCACCCCTACTAGCGGGAGGGCCAGGGAGCAGTTCTTC. Translation: CASTPTSGRAREQFF. The J gene is TRBJ2-1, the V gene TRBV11-2, with 13 bases lining up with TRBD2. The CDR3 consists of 15 residues. Germline V gives CDR1 SGHAT, CDR2 FQNNGV. The J segment lost 10 bases and the V segment lost 7 bases, leaving 10 bases of the junction unmatched.

This CDR3 reads CASSHSGTATDTQYF. The CDR3 nucleotides are TGTGCCAGCAGCCATAGCGGGACGGCCACAGATACGCAGTATTTT. The chain recombines TRBV11-1 with TRBJ2-3; 8 bases map to TRBD2. Germline loops: CDR1 SGHAT, CDR2 FQDESV (reference sequence). The ends lost 5 bases at V and 2 bases at J; junction bases unmatched: 6. The CDR3 extends over 15 amino acids. The entire variable domain, with the rest obtained from reference TRBV11-1 and TRBJ2-3, is as follows: EAEVAQSPRYKITEKSQAVAFWCDPISGHATLYWYRQILGQGPELLVQFQDESVVDDSQLPKDRFSAERLKGVDSTLKIQPAELGDSAMYLCASSHSGTATDTQYFGPGTRLTVL.

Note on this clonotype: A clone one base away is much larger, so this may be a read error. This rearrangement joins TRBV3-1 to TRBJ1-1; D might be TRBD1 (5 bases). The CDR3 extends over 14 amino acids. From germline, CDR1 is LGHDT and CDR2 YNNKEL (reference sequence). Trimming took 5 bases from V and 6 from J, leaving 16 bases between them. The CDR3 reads CASSFWVSTAEAFF. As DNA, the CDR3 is TGTGCCAGCAGCTTTTGGGTGTCGACAGCTGAAGCTTTCTTT.

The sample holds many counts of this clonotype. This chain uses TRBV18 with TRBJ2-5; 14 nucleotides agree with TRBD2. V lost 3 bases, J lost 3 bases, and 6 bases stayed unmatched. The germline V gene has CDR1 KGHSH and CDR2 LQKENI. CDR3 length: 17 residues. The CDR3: CASSPGLAGVTKETQYF. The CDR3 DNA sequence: TGTGCCAGCTCACCGGGACTAGCGGGAGTCACAAAAGAGACCCAGTACTTC.

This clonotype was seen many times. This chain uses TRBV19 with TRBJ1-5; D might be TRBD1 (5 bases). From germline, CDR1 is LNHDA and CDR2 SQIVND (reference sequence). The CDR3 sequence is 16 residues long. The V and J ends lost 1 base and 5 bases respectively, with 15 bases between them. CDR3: CASSIAGPRGDQPQHF. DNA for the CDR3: TGTGCCAGTAGTATAGCGGGACCGCGGGGGGATCAGCCCCAGCATTTT.

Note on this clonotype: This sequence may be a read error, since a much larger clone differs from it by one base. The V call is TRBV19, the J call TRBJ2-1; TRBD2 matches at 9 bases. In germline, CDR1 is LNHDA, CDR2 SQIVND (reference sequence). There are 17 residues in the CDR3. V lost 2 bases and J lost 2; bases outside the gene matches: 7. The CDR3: CASSIIRGLAPYNEQFF. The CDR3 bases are TGTGCCAGTAGTATAATTCGGGGACTAGCACCCTACAATGAGCAGTTCTTC.

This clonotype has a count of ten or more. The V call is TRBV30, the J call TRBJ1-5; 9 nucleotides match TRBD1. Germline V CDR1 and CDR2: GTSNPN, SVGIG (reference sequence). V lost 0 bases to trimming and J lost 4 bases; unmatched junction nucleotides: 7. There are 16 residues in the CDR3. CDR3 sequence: CAWSVGRQGGNQPQHF. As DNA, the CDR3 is TGTGCCTGGAGTGTCGGAAGACAGGGGGGGAATCAGCCCCAGCATTTT. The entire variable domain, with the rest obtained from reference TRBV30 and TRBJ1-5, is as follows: SQTIHQWPATLVQPVGSPLSLECTVEGTSNPNLYWYRQAAGRGLQLLFYSVGIGQISSEVPQNLSASRPQDRQFILSSKKLLLSDSGFYLCAWSVGRQGGNQPQHFGDGTRLSIL.

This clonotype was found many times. Here the CDR3 reads CSAWIRYGEQYF. Written as DNA, the CDR3 is TGCAGTGCTTGGATACGCTACGGCGAGCAGTACTTC. The chain couples TRBV20-1 to TRBJ2-7; D call uncertain. Germline CDR1 and CDR2: DFQATT and SNEGSKA (reference sequence). CDR3 length equals 12 residues. Trimming took off 5 bases at V and 6 bases at J, with 14 bases between the two ends.

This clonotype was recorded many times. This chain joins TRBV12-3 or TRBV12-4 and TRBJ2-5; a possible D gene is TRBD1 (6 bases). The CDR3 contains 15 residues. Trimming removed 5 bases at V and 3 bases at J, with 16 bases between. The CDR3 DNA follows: TGTGCCAGCAGTAATATCGGACAGAAGAAAGAGACCCAGTACTTC. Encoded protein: CASSNIGQKKETQYF.

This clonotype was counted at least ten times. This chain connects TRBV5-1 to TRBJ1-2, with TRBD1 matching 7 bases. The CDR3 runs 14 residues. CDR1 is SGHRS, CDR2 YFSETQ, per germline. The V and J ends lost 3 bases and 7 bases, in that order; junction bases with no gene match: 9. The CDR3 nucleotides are TGCGCCAGCAGCTCATCACCGACAGGGCTTGGCTACACCTTC. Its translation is CASSSSPTGLGYTF.

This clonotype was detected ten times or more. This CDR3 reads CASSQDGWERSYNEQFF. The CDR3 nucleotides are TGTGCCAGCAGCCAAGATGGGTGGGAGAGGTCCTACAATGAGCAGTTCTTC. The rearrangement uses TRBV3-1 and TRBJ2-1; perhaps TRBD2 as D (5 bases). The CDR3 is 17 residues long. V was cut by 0 bases and J by 1 base, with 13 bases left in between. CDR1 is LGHDT and CDR2 is YNNKEL in the germline V gene (reference sequence).

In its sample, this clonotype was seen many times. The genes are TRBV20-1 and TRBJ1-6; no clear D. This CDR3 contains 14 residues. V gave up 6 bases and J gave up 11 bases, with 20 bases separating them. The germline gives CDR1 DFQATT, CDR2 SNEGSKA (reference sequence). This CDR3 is CSAPPGPATAPLHF. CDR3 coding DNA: TGCAGTGCGCCCCCCGGGCCAGCCACCGCACCCCTCCACTTT.

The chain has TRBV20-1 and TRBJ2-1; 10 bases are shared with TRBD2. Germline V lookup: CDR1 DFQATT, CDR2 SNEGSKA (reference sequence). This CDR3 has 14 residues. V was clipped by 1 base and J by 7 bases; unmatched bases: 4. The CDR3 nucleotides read TGCAGTGCTAGAGTGGCTAGCGGGGGAAATGAGCAGTTCTTC. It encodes CSARVASGGNEQFF.

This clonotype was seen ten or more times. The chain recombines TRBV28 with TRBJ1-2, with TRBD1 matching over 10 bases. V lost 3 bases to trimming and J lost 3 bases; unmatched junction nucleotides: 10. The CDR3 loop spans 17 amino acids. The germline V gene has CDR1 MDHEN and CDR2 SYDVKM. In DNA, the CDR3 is TGTGCCAGCAGTTTGGCCGGGACAGGGGTGGGTCACTATGGCTACACCTTC. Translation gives CASSLAGTGVGHYGYTF.